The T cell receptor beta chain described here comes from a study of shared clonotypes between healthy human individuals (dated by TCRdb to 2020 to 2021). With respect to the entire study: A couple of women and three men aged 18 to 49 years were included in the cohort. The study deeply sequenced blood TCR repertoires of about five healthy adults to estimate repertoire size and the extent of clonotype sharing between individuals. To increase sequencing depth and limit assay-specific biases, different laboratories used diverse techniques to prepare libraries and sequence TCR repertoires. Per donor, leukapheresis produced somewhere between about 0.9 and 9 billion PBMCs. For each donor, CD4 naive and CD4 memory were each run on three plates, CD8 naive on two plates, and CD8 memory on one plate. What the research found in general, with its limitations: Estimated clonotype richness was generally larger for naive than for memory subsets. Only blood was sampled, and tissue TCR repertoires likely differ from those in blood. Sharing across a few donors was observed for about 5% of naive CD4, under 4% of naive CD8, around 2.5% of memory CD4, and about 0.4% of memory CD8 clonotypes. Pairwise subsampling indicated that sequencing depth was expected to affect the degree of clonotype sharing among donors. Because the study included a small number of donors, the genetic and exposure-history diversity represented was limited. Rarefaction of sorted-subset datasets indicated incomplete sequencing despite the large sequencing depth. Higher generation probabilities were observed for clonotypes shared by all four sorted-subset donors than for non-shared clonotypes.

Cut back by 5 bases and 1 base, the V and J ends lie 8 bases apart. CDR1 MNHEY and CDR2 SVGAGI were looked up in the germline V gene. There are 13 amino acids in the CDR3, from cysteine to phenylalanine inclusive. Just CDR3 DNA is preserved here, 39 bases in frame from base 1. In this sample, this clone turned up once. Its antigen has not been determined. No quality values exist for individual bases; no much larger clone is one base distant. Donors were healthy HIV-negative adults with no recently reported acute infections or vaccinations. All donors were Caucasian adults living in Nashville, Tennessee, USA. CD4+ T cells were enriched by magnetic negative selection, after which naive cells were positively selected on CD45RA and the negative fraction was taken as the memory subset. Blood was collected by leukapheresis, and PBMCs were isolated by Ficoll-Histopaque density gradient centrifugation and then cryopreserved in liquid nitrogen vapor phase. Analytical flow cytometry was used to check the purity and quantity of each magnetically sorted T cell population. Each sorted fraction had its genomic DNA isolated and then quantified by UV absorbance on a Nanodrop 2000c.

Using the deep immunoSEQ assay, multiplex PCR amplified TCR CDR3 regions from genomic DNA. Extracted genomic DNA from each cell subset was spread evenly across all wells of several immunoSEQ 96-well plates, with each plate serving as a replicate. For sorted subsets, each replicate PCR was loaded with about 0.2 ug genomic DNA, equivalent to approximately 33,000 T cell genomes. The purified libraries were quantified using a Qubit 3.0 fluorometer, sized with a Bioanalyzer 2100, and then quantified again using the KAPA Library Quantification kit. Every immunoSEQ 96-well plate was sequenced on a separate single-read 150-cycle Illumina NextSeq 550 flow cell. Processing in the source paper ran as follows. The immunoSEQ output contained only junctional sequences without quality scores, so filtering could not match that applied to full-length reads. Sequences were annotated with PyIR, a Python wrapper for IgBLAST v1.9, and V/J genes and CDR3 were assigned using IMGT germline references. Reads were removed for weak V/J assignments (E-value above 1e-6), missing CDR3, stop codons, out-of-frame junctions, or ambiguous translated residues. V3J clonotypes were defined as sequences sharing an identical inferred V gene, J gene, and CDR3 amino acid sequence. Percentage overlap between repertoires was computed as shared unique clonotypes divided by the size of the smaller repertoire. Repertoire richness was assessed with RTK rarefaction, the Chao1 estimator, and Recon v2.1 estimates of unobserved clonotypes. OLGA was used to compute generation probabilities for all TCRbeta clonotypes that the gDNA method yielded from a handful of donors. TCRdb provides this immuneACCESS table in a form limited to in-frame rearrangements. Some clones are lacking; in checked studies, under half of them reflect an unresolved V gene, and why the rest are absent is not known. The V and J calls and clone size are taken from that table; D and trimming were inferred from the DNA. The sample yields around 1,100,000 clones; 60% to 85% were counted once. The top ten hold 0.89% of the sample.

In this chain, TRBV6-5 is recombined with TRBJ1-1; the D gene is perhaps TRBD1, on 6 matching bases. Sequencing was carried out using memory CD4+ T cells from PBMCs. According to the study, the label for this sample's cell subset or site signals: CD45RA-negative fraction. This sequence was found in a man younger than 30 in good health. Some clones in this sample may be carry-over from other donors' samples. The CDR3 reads CASSQGSNTEAFF. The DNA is TGTGCCAGCAGTCAGGGGTCGAACACTGAAGCTTTCTTT.